Sequencing of this T cell receptor beta chain was carried out in a study of blood T cells in healthy people across ages. Findings of the study overall: Long-lived donors carried more naive CD4+ cells and greater diversity than aged donors. Since the PBMCs were unsorted, naive and antigen-experienced cells could not be conclusively compared.

The CDR3 is made up of 15 amino acids. V lost 1 base and J lost 4, with 13 bases in between. Per germline, CDR1 SEHNR and CDR2 FQNEAQ (reference sequence). Of note for this clonotype: Antigen: not known.

A sample-barcoded 5' primer and a J-beta primer mix were used in a second PCR of about 6 to 12 cycles. From the 5' RACE reads, TCRdb called clonotypes with MiXCR, one entry per CDR3 protein. The table includes around 650,000 distinct CDR3 sequences, 35% to 50% detected once. The TCR comes from a man older than 75 in good health. The rearrangement links TRBV7-9 to TRBJ1-2; D unclear. Sequencing was carried out using blood. DNA of the CDR3: TGTGCCAGCAGCTTAGGTCGGTACAGCGGCTATGGCTACACCTTC. This translates into CASSLGRYSGYGYTF.